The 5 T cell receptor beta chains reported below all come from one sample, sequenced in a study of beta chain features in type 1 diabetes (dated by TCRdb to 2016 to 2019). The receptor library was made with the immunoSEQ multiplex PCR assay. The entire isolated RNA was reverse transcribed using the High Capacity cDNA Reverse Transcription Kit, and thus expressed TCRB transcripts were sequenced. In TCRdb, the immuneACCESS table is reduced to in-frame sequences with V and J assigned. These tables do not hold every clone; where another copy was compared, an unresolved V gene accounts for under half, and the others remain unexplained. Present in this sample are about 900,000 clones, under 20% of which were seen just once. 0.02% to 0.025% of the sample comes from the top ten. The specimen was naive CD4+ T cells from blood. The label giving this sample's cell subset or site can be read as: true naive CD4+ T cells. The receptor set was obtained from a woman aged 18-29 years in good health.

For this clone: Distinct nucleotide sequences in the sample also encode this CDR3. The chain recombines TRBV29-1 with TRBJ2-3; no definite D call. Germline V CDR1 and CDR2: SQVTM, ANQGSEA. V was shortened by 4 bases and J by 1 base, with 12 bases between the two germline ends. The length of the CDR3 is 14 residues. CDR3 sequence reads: CSVVKAGGTDTQYF. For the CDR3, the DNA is TGCAGCGTTGTTAAGGCTGGAGGCACAGATACGCAGTATTTT.

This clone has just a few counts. The chain's CDR3 is CASSRGAGFGELFF. In DNA form, the CDR3 reads TGCGCCAGCAGCCGGGGGGCCGGCTTCGGGGAGCTGTTTTTT. This sequence joins TRBV5-1 and TRBJ2-2, with D possibly being TRBD2 (7 bases). The ends were cut back, 4 bases at V and 7 bases at J, with 14 bases in the middle. The CDR3 has 14 residues. Germline V lookup: CDR1 SGHRS, CDR2 YFSETQ.

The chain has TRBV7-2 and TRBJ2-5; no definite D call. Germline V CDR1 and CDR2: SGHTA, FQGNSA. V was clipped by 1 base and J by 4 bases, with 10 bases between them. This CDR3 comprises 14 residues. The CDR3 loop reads CASSLVAGPETQYF. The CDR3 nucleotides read TGTGCCAGCAGCTTAGTCGCAGGTCCAGAGACCCAGTACTTC.

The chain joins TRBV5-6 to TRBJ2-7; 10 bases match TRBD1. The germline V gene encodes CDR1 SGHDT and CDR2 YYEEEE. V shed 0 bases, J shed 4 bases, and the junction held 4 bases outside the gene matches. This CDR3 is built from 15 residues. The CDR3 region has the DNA TGTGCCAGCAGCTTGGCCGGGACAGGGGATTACGAGCAGTACTTC. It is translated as CASSLAGTGDYEQYF.

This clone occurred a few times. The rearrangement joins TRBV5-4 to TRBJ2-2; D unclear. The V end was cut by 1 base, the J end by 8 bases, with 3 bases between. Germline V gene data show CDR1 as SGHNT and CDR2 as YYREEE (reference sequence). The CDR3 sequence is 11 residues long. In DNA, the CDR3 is TGTGCCAGCAGCTTGCTAGGGGAGCTGTTTTTT. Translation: CASSLLGELFF. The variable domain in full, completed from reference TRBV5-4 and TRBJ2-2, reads ETGVTQSPTHLIKTRGQQVTLRCSSQSGHNTVSWYQQALGQGPQFIFQYYREEENGRGNFPPRFSGLQFPNYSSELNVNALELDDSALYLCASSLLGELFFGEGSRLTVL.